The 27 T cell receptor beta chains given below trace back to one sample, sequenced in a study of blood T cells in healthy people across ages. A second PCR of 7 to 11 cycles used a sample-barcoded 5' primer and a J-beta primer mix. MiXCR was run by TCRdb on the 5' RACE reads, yielding one entry per CDR3 protein. The sample has under 850,000 distinct CDR3 sequences, around 36% seen once; the top ten hold 10% to 15%. The sample taken for sequencing was blood. The receptors originated from a man aged 18 to 29 in good health.

In its sample, this clonotype was seen many times. V usage is TRBV7-2 and J usage is TRBJ2-3, with 9 bases lining up with TRBD2. Germline V CDR1 and CDR2: SGHTA, FQGNSA. V lost 4 bases, J lost 7 bases, and 18 bases stayed unmatched. CDR3 length: 18 amino acids. The chain's CDR3 is CASSSSRGTSPSLNTQYF. The CDR3 nucleotides read TGTGCCAGCAGCTCCAGCCGGGGGACTAGCCCCAGTCTCAATACGCAGTATTTT.

This clonotype was seen a handful of times. This chain connects TRBV20-1 to TRBJ2-5; D gene uncertain. The CDR3 runs to 13 residues. Germline CDR1 reads DFQATT; CDR2 reads SNEGSKA (reference sequence). The ends were cut back, 5 bases at V and 11 bases at J, with 21 bases in the middle. Here the CDR3 DNA reads TGCAGTGCTGATGCCGAAAGTAGTAGGCAGCAGTACTTC. Translating gives CSADAESSRQQYF.

Only one count was recorded for this clonotype. V is TRBV5-1 and J is TRBJ2-1; weak D call: TRBD2 (5 bases). The J call may be in error: the DNA end matches TRBJ2-7 better. The germline gives CDR1 SGHRS, CDR2 YFSETQ. The CDR3 runs to 17 residues. This chain's CDR3 is CASSLEGERSSYNEQYF. The CDR3 DNA follows: TGCGCCAGCAGCTTGGAGGGAGAGCGGAGCTCCTACAATGAGCAGTACTTC.

This clonotype has just a few counts. The chain employs TRBV4-3 and TRBJ2-5, with D perhaps TRBD1 (6 bases). Germline V gene sequence: CDR1 LGHNA, CDR2 YSLEER. The CDR3 totals 15 residues. Trimming removed 0 bases from V and 4 bases from J, with 12 bases in between. CDR3: CASSQEGGGAETQYF. CDR3 nucleotides: TGCGCCAGCAGCCAAGAAGGTGGGGGCGCAGAGACCCAGTACTTC.

In this sample, this clonotype turned up a few times. The V call is TRBV12-3 or TRBV12-4, the J call TRBJ2-5; TRBD1 might be the D (7 bases). V was shortened by 7 bases and J by 1 base, with 16 bases between the two germline ends. The CDR3 sequence is 15 residues long. This CDR3 reads CASTPRGTAQETQYF. For the CDR3, the DNA is TGTGCCAGCACCCCCCGGGGGACAGCCCAAGAGACCCAGTACTTC.

V usage is TRBV18 and J usage is TRBJ2-3, with D possibly TRBD1 on 6 matching bases. Trimming stripped 3 bases from V and 4 bases from J, with 11 bases between. CDR3 length: 14 residues. The germline gives CDR1 KGHSH, CDR2 LQKENI. The DNA for the CDR3 is TGTGCCAGCTCACCCCTCCGACAGGCAGATACGCAGTATTTT. Its translation: CASSPLRQADTQYF.

This clonotype was recorded a few times. V is TRBV5-1 and J is TRBJ1-4; D not resolved. This CDR3 contains 14 residues. The germline gives CDR1 SGHRS, CDR2 YFSETQ. V was cut by 0 bases and J by 6 bases, with 9 bases left in between. The CDR3 nucleotides are TGCGCCAGCAGCTTGGCCTCCAAGGATGAAAAACTGTTTTTT. Amino acids: CASSLASKDEKLFF.

This clonotype was counted a few times. This rearrangement joins TRBV20-1 to TRBJ1-5; D is unclear. CDR3 size: 13 residues. CDR1 DFQATT and CDR2 SNEGSKA come from the germline V gene (reference sequence). V dropped 2 bases and J dropped 0 bases, with 5 bases sitting between them. In DNA form, the CDR3 reads TGCAGTGCTAGAAGGGATAGCAATCAGCCCCAGCATTTT. Protein sequence: CSARRDSNQPQHF.

The chain uses TRBV13 and TRBJ1-3; D is uncertain. This CDR3 is 13 amino acids long. Looked up from germline, CDR1 is PRHDT and CDR2 is FYEKMQ (reference sequence). The V end lost 4 bases, the J end lost 2 bases, and 6 bases lay between the germline ends. The CDR3 DNA reads TGTGCCAGCAGCTGGGCAACTGGAAACACCATATATTTT. Residues: CASSWATGNTIYF.

This clonotype came up a few times. The rearrangement links TRBV7-6 to TRBJ2-5; tentatively, D is TRBD2 (6 bases). Germline loops: CDR1 SGHVS, CDR2 FNYEAQ. CDR3 length: 12 amino acids. Trimming left V 2 bases short and J 11 bases short, with 12 bases between. The DNA for the CDR3 is TGTGCCAGCAGCTTAATGGCTCGGGAGCAGTACTTC. It specifies CASSLMAREQYF.

The rearrangement links TRBV5-1 to TRBJ1-1, with D tentatively TRBD1 (5 bases). Trimming took off 0 bases at V and 7 bases at J, with 19 bases between the two ends. The CDR3 runs 16 residues. From germline, CDR1 is SGHRS and CDR2 YFSETQ. CDR3 DNA: TGCGCCAGCAGCTTGGAACCCAGGGAGGGCCCTGATGAAGCTTTCTTT. Protein sequence: CASSLEPREGPDEAFF. Full variable domain (missing parts from reference TRBV5-1 and TRBJ1-1): KAGVTQTPRYLIKTRGQQVTLSCSPISGHRSVSWYQQTPGQGLQFLFEYFSETQRNKGNFPGRFSGRQFSNSRSEMNVSTLELGDSALYLCASSLEPREGPDEAFFGQGTRLTVV.

The chain couples TRBV20-1 to TRBJ1-3; D uncertain. CDR3 length: 13 residues. V lost 6 bases to trimming and J lost 4 bases, with 13 bases between them. Germline assignment: CDR1 DFQATT and CDR2 SNEGSKA (reference sequence). CDR3 sequence: CSARLESGNTIYF. In DNA form, the CDR3 reads TGCAGTGCCCGTCTCGAGTCGGGAAACACCATATATTTT.

On this clonotype: A much more abundant neighbour one base away suggests this may be a read error. The chain uses TRBV12-3 or TRBV12-4 and TRBJ2-3; D unclear. The V end lost 9 bases, the J end lost 0 bases, and 13 bases lay between the germline ends. The CDR3 extends over 14 amino acids. CDR3 residues: CASCDDASTDTQYF. The CDR3, as DNA: TGTGCCAGTTGCGACGACGCTAGCACAGATACGCAGTATTTT.

This clonotype occurred a few times. The CDR3 region is CASSSGQKIQETQYF. For the CDR3, the DNA is TGCGCCAGCAGCTCGGGACAGAAGATCCAAGAGACCCAGTACTTC. The chain uses TRBV5-1 and TRBJ2-5; TRBD1 agrees at 7 bases. The V gene's germline CDR1 is SGHRS and CDR2 YFSETQ. The CDR3 covers 15 residues. The J segment lost 1 base and the V segment lost 3 bases, leaving 6 bases of the junction unmatched. The full variable domain, completed using reference TRBV5-1 and TRBJ2-5, is KAGVTQTPRYLIKTRGQQVTLSCSPISGHRSVSWYQQTPGQGLQFLFEYFSETQRNKGNFPGRFSGRQFSNSRSEMNVSTLELGDSALYLCASSSGQKIQETQYFGPGTRLLVL.

A word on this clonotype: A much larger clone differs by one base, so this may be a read error. The chain is built from TRBV2 and TRBJ2-7, with 9 bases matching TRBD2. This CDR3 has 14 residues. CDR1 is SNHLY, CDR2 FYNNEI, per germline. J lost 7 bases, V lost 6 bases, and 10 bases had no gene match. Written as DNA, the CDR3 is TGTGCCAGCAGGAGGGAGCGGGGGGACAATGAGCAGTACTTC. It codes for CASRRERGDNEQYF.

The J gene is TRBJ2-1, the V gene TRBV20-1, with a tentative D call TRBD2 (5 bases). V shed 1 base and J shed 3 bases, with 10 bases lying between them. The CDR3 spans 14 residues. Looked up from germline, CDR1 is DFQATT and CDR2 is SNEGSKA (reference sequence). This chain's CDR3 is CSARVTKGYNEQFF. For the CDR3, the DNA is TGCAGTGCTAGAGTGACTAAGGGCTACAATGAGCAGTTCTTC.

This clonotype showed up just a few times. J is TRBJ1-2 and V is TRBV20-1; 8 bases agree with TRBD1. Losses at the gene ends were 5 bases for V and 6 bases for J; bases not matched to a gene: 11. Germline CDR1 DFQATT, CDR2 SNEGSKA (reference sequence). CDR3 length: 14 residues. The CDR3 sequence: CSASRQGSTDGYTF. In nucleotides, the CDR3 is TGCAGTGCTTCGAGACAGGGGAGTACGGATGGCTACACCTTC.

This clonotype was counted ten times or more. V usage is TRBV12-3 or TRBV12-4 and J usage is TRBJ2-1, with D tentatively TRBD2 (6 bases). There are 16 residues in the CDR3. Trimming stripped 6 bases from V and 3 bases from J, with 18 bases between. The CDR3 nucleotides are TGTGCCAGCAGCCCCGAGTCGGGGGTTAACTACAATGAGCAGTTCTTC. Translating gives CASSPESGVNYNEQFF.

Only a few counts were recorded for this clonotype. This chain connects TRBV20-1 to TRBJ1-4, with D unresolved. There are 13 residues in the CDR3. Per germline, CDR1 DFQATT and CDR2 SNEGSKA (reference sequence). Trimming took off 6 bases at V and 0 bases at J, with 8 bases between the two ends. The CDR3 region is CSALGTTNEKLFF. CDR3 coding DNA: TGCAGTGCCCTGGGTACAACTAATGAAAAACTGTTTTTT.

This clonotype was counted between two and nine times. The chain combines TRBV9 with TRBJ2-3; D is tentatively TRBD1 or TRBD2 (7 bases each). Germline V gives CDR1 SGDLS, CDR2 YYNGEE. V was shortened by 0 bases and J by 4 bases, with 12 bases between the two germline ends. The CDR3 runs 15 residues. The CDR3 nucleotides are TGTGCCAGCAGCGTAGTGACAGGGAGGGCAGATACGCAGTATTTT. It codes for CASSVVTGRADTQYF.

The rearrangement uses TRBV6-2 or TRBV6-3 and TRBJ2-5; TRBD2 matches 8 bases. This CDR3 contains 16 residues. With 6 bases clipped from V and 4 bases from J, the junction kept 13 bases outside the gene matches. The germline V gene has CDR1 MNHEY and CDR2 SVGEGT. Here the CDR3 reads CASRPTSGGPGETQYF. DNA for the CDR3: TGTGCCAGCAGACCTACTTCGGGGGGGCCGGGAGAGACCCAGTACTTC.

This clonotype was counted ten times or more. Compared with germline, one end of the junction differs, possibly owing to a read error. This chain joins TRBV9 and TRBJ2-2; 10 bases line up with TRBD1. The length of the CDR3 is 14 residues. From germline, CDR1 is SGDLS and CDR2 YYNGEE. CDR3 in DNA: TGTGCCAGCAGCGCGACAGGGGGCGCCGGGCAGCTGTTTTTT. Its protein is CASSATGGAGQLFF.

This chain connects TRBV4-1 to TRBJ2-4; D remains unclear. The CDR3 covers 17 residues. Germline assignment: CDR1 MGHRA and CDR2 YSYEKL. Trimming left V 2 bases short and J 0 bases short, with 14 bases between. The CDR3 reads CASSQRVGLLAKNIQYF. The CDR3 DNA reads TGCGCCAGCAGCCAACGGGTTGGGCTCCTAGCCAAAAACATTCAGTACTTC.

CDR3 sequence (DNA): TGTGCCAGCAGGTTTCCTGGAGGTGAGCAGTTCTTC. Translating gives CASRFPGGEQFF. This rearrangement joins TRBV12-3 or TRBV12-4 to TRBJ2-1, with D possibly being TRBD2 (5 bases). Trimming pared 6 bases from V and 9 bases from J, leaving 12 bases between. The CDR3 sequence is 12 residues long.

This sequence joins TRBV7-9 and TRBJ1-2; D gene uncertain. CDR3 length: 12 residues. CDR1 and CDR2 from the germline V gene are SEHNR and FQNEAQ (reference sequence). In DNA, the CDR3 is TGTGCGGTGGAGGGAACGCAGAGGGGCTACACCTTC. Its translation is CAVEGTQRGYTF. Drawing the rest from reference TRBV7-9 and TRBJ1-2, the complete variable domain is DTGVSQNPRHKITKRGQNVTFRCDPISEHNRLYWYRQTLGQGPEFLTYFQNEAQLEKSRLLSDRFSAERPKGSFSTLEIQRTEQGDSAMYLCAVEGTQRGYTFGSGTRLTVV.

The chain carries TRBV7-9 and TRBJ2-5; D is unclear. Germline assignment: CDR1 SEHNR and CDR2 FQNEAQ (reference sequence). This CDR3 spans 12 amino acids. Deletions cut 3 bases from V and 11 bases from J, with 13 bases between. CDR3 protein: CASSLIMAEQYF. Here the CDR3 DNA reads TGTGCCAGCAGCTTGATCATGGCTGAGCAGTACTTC.

The V and J genes are TRBV7-3 and TRBJ2-3; 10 positions match TRBD2. Germline-derived CDR1 and CDR2 are SGHTA and FQGTGA. CDR3 size: 15 residues. The V segment lost 0 bases and the J segment 5 bases; nucleotides outside the gene matches: 2. The CDR3 reads CASSLTAGGRDTQYF. CDR3 DNA: TGTGCCAGCAGCTTAACAGCGGGGGGGAGAGATACGCAGTATTTT.